The 30 T cell receptor beta chains given below trace back to one sample, sequenced in a study of response to subunit inactivated influenza vaccine. TCRdb re-called the RT-PCR reads with MiXCR, one entry per CDR3 protein. This sample has 700,000 to 900,000 distinct CDR3 sequences, with about 20% found just once. The source material was PBMCs from blood, sampled about 5 days after vaccination. The origin of the receptors is a man aged 50 to 60 who received an inactivated influenza vaccine.

This chain uses TRBV7-2 with TRBJ2-2, with D unclear. Deletions cut 7 bases from V and 5 bases from J, with 11 bases between. This CDR3 comprises 13 residues. The V gene's germline CDR1 is SGHTA and CDR2 FQGNSA. The CDR3 protein is CASIPGLTGELFF. Here the CDR3 DNA reads TGTGCCAGCATTCCGGGCCTAACCGGGGAGCTGTTTTTT.

This clonotype turned up a few times. This chain connects TRBV6-1 to TRBJ2-5; D tentatively reads TRBD1 or TRBD2 (5 bases each). Germline V gene sequence: CDR1 MNHNS, CDR2 SASEGT. The CDR3 runs to 14 residues. V lost 3 bases, J lost 3 bases, and 11 bases lay in between. CDR3 bases: TGTGCCAGCAGTGAGGTGTGGGGGAAAGAGACCCAGTACTTC. Encoded protein: CASSEVWGKETQYF.

The sample holds a few counts of this clonotype. V usage is TRBV7-2 and J usage is TRBJ1-1; 8 positions agree with TRBD1. Germline trimming cut 8 bases from V and 4 bases from J; bases unmatched to any gene: 6. Per the germline V gene, CDR1 is SGHTA and CDR2 is FQGNSA. The CDR3 is 13 amino acids. This CDR3 is CASSTGVTTEAFF. The DNA of the CDR3 is TGTGCCAGCTCGACAGGGGTAACCACTGAAGCTTTCTTT.

This clonotype was recorded many times. The chain uses TRBV28 and TRBJ2-1; 11 bases are a match to TRBD1. Germline CDR1 is MDHEN and CDR2 is SYDVKM. With V trimmed by 2 bases and J by 7 bases, 10 bases remained unmatched. The CDR3 loop spans 17 amino acids. The CDR3, as DNA: TGTGCCAGCAGTTTAGTGATAGGACAGGGGGCTTGGAATGAGCAGTTCTTC. Protein product: CASSLVIGQGAWNEQFF.

V usage is TRBV11-2 and J usage is TRBJ2-2; 7 bases are shared with TRBD2. Germline V CDR1 and CDR2: SGHAT, FQNNGV. V lost 8 bases and J lost 5; bases outside the gene matches: 5. The CDR3 length is 13 residues. CDR3: CASRGGWTGELFF. The CDR3 bases are TGTGCCAGCCGCGGGGGATGGACCGGGGAGCTGTTTTTT.

This clonotype occurred a few times. The genes are TRBV7-2 and TRBJ2-3, with 9 bases matching TRBD1. This CDR3 has 15 residues. CDR1 and CDR2 from the germline V gene are SGHTA and FQGNSA. V lost 3 bases to trimming and J lost 4 bases; unmatched junction nucleotides: 5. The CDR3 nucleotides are TGTGCCAGCAGCTTGGGACAGGGAAGGTCAGATACGCAGTATTTT. Translated, it gives CASSLGQGRSDTQYF.

J is TRBJ2-5 and V is TRBV11-2, with 13 nucleotides matching TRBD2. Losses at the gene ends were 5 bases for V and 5 bases for J; bases not matched to a gene: 8. The CDR3 loop spans 16 amino acids. Germline CDR1 and CDR2: SGHAT and FQNNGV. CDR3 DNA: TGTGCCAGCAGCCCCACTAGCGGGAGGGATGGGGAGACCCAGTACTTC. Encoded protein: CASSPTSGRDGETQYF.

J is TRBJ1-2 and V is TRBV20-1, with unresolved D. The CDR3 consists of 12 residues. V lost 3 bases to trimming and J lost 2 bases, with 7 bases between them. In germline, CDR1 is DFQATT, CDR2 SNEGSKA (reference sequence). The CDR3 DNA follows: TGCAGTGCTAGTGCCGGGAACTATGGCTACACCTTC. It specifies CSASAGNYGYTF.

The table lists this clonotype with a few counts. The chain is built from TRBV10-3 and TRBJ2-3; 10 bases align to TRBD2. Germline CDR1 ENHRY, CDR2 SYGVKD. The J segment lost 2 bases and the V segment lost 2 bases, leaving 4 bases of the junction unmatched. This CDR3 comprises 16 residues. CDR3 sequence: CAISEVAGGTTDTQYF. CDR3 in DNA: TGTGCCATCAGTGAGGTAGCGGGGGGCACCACAGATACGCAGTATTTT.

This clonotype has just a few counts. This chain links TRBV28 with TRBJ2-7; D remains unclear. Trimming stripped 3 bases from V and 4 bases from J, with 10 bases between. Germline CDR1 MDHEN, CDR2 SYDVKM. The CDR3 has 13 residues. CDR3 protein: CASSFLTDYEQYF. The CDR3 DNA is TGTGCCAGCAGTTTCCTCACAGATTACGAGCAGTACTTC.

This sequence joins TRBV6-2 or TRBV6-3 and TRBJ1-4; TRBD1 matches at 7 bases. The CDR3 covers 13 residues. V lost 7 bases, J lost 4 bases, and 3 bases stayed unmatched. Germline CDR1 and CDR2: MNHEY and SVGEGT. For the CDR3, the DNA is TGTGCCAGCACGGACAGGATTAATGAAAAACTGTTTTTT. Encoded protein: CASTDRINEKLFF.

This clonotype was recorded many times. The rearrangement joins TRBV7-9 to TRBJ2-5, with 12 nucleotides matching TRBD2. The germline V gene has CDR1 SEHNR and CDR2 FQNEAQ (reference sequence). The CDR3 totals 16 residues. Trimming removed 5 bases from V and 2 bases from J; junction bases left unmatched: 6. The CDR3 DNA is TGTGCCAGCAGCGGTCTAGCGGGAGGGTTACAAGAGACCCAGTACTTC. Translating it yields CASSGLAGGLQETQYF.

The V and J genes are TRBV15 and TRBJ2-5, with D uncertain. V was clipped by 6 bases and J by 1 base, with 15 bases between them. The CDR3 consists of 15 residues. From germline, CDR1 is LNHNV and CDR2 YYDKDF (reference sequence). The CDR3 region is CATRKTRWSQETQYF. CDR3 bases: TGTGCCACCAGAAAAACCCGATGGAGCCAAGAGACCCAGTACTTC.

The chain recombines TRBV21-1 with TRBJ1-2; the listed D gene, TRBD1, was not tested against the DNA. TRBV21-1 is termed a pseudogene. The CDR3 has 17 residues. CDR3 in amino acids: CASSSPGSPERDYGYTF. Here the CDR3 DNA reads TGTGCCAGCAGCAGTCCCGGCTCCCCCGAAAGGGACTATGGCTACACCTTC.

The sample holds many counts of this clonotype. The rearrangement links TRBV29-1 to TRBJ2-2; D gene unclear. The germline V gene encodes CDR1 SQVTM and CDR2 ANQGSEA. The CDR3 is 14 amino acids. Trimming left V 2 bases short and J 1 base short, with 8 bases between. The CDR3 nucleotides read TGCAGCGTTGAACGCCAGCTGAACACCGGGGAGCTGTTTTTT. This gives the protein CSVERQLNTGELFF.

This clonotype occurred a few times. This chain uses TRBV14 with TRBJ1-5, with a tentative D call TRBD1 (5 bases). There are 18 residues in the CDR3. CDR1 SGHDN and CDR2 FVKESK come from the germline V gene. Trimming removed 0 bases at V and 0 bases at J, with 15 bases between. CDR3 protein: CASSQDSDRTYSNQPQHF. CDR3 sequence (DNA): TGTGCCAGCAGCCAAGATAGCGACAGAACATATAGCAATCAGCCCCAGCATTTT.

The chain has TRBV20-1 and TRBJ2-1; no firm D call. From germline, CDR1 is DFQATT and CDR2 SNEGSKA (reference sequence). V lost 0 bases and J 4 bases, leaving 7 bases between the germline ends. The CDR3 contains 13 residues. The CDR3 coding sequence is TGCAGTGCTAGAGACAGCTTATACAATGAGCAGTTCTTC. Amino acid sequence: CSARDSLYNEQFF.

CDR3 DNA: TGTGCCAGCAGCCAAGGGGGGGTAGGCAATCAGCCCCAGCATTTT. Residues: CASSQGGVGNQPQHF. V usage is TRBV3-1 and J usage is TRBJ1-5; weak D call: TRBD1 (5 bases). V was pared by 1 base and J by 2 bases, with 9 bases between. Germline V lookup: CDR1 LGHDT, CDR2 YNNKEL (reference sequence). The CDR3 covers 15 residues.

This clonotype was seen once. This chain uses TRBV7-2 with TRBJ2-3; TRBD2 matches 10 bases. The germline CDR1 and CDR2 sequences are SGHTA and FQGNSA. J gave up 2 bases and V 5 bases, and 10 bases lay outside the gene matches. The CDR3 loop spans 17 amino acids. The CDR3 region is CASSRGAGGLATDTQYF. The DNA for the CDR3 is TGTGCCAGCAGCAGAGGAGCGGGGGGGCTTGCCACAGATACGCAGTATTTT.

The chain combines TRBV7-9 with TRBJ2-2, with D maybe TRBD1 (6 bases). The germline V gene encodes CDR1 SEHNR and CDR2 FQNEAQ (reference sequence). This CDR3 has 14 amino acids. V lost 8 bases, J lost 1 base, and 11 bases lay in between. The CDR3 nucleotides read TGTGCCAGCTCCAAACAGGGGAACACCGGGGAGCTGTTTTTT. Encoded protein: CASSKQGNTGELFF.

The chain has TRBV7-2 and TRBJ2-3; D call uncertain. Trimming took off 5 bases at V and 4 bases at J, with 13 bases between the two ends. This CDR3 has 14 residues. Per germline, CDR1 SGHTA and CDR2 FQGNSA. CDR3 sequence reads: CASSPSSIADTQYF. Written as DNA, the CDR3 is TGTGCCAGCAGCCCGAGTAGTATTGCAGATACGCAGTATTTT.

A few counts support this clonotype. This chain connects TRBV7-9 to TRBJ2-5; perhaps D is TRBD1 or TRBD2 (5 bases each). The CDR3 contains 15 residues. Germline CDR1 SEHNR, CDR2 FQNEAQ (reference sequence). V was pared by 1 base and J by 4 bases, with 13 bases between. Written as DNA, the CDR3 is TGTGCCAGCAGCTTAGAGTGGGGGAATACAGAGACCCAGTACTTC. This sequence encodes CASSLEWGNTETQYF.

This chain links TRBV27 with TRBJ2-7; TRBD2 matches at 16 bases. The CDR3 runs 20 residues. The V gene's germline CDR1 is MNHEY and CDR2 SMNVEV (reference sequence). V dropped 4 bases and J dropped 6; count of bases not matched to a gene: 18. The CDR3 loop reads CASSSSLGTSGGAAFSEQYF. The CDR3 nucleotides read TGTGCCAGCAGTTCCTCGCTCGGGACTAGCGGGGGGGCTGCGTTTTCCGAGCAGTACTTC.

This clonotype came up a few times. The gene calls are TRBV6-5 and TRBJ1-1, with TRBD1 matching over 8 bases. Germline V gene sequence: CDR1 MNHEY, CDR2 SVGAGI. CDR3 length equals 15 residues. V shed 2 bases, J shed 1 base, and the junction held 3 bases outside the gene matches. CDR3 region: CASSYGRGRNTEAFF. CDR3 nucleotide sequence: TGTGCCAGCAGTTACGGCAGGGGGCGGAACACTGAAGCTTTCTTT.

The chain combines TRBV7-8 with TRBJ2-1, with unresolved D. CDR3 length: 15 residues. Germline V gene sequence: CDR1 SGHVS, CDR2 FQNEAQ. V lost 0 bases and J 3 bases, leaving 9 bases between the germline ends. The CDR3 nucleotides read TGTGCCAGCAGCTTAGCGCCGCGCAGCTACAATGAGCAGTTCTTC. Amino acids: CASSLAPRSYNEQFF. The full variable domain, in which reference TRBV7-8 and TRBJ2-1 provide the parts outside the CDR3, is GAGVSQSPRYKVAKRGQDVALRCDPISGHVSLFWYQQALGQGPEFLTYFQNEAQLDKSGLPSDRFFAERPEGSVSTLKIQRTQQEDSAVYLCASSLAPRSYNEQFFGPGTRLTVL.

The chain has TRBV20-1 and TRBJ2-5; 9 bases fit TRBD2. Losses at the gene ends were 2 bases for V and 7 bases for J; bases not matched to a gene: 5. The CDR3 totals 13 residues. Germline CDR1 and CDR2: DFQATT and SNEGSKA (reference sequence). Here the CDR3 DNA reads TGCAGTGCTAGACGGACTAGCGAGGGGACCCAGTACTTC. Protein: CSARRTSEGTQYF.

This clonotype was seen more than once but under ten times. The J gene is TRBJ1-1, the V gene TRBV7-9, with D perhaps TRBD1 (6 bases). The CDR3 runs to 15 residues. V gave up 5 bases and J gave up 4 bases, with 17 bases separating them. CDR1 is SEHNR and CDR2 is FQNEAQ in the germline V gene (reference sequence). CDR3 loop: CASSPPQSGATEAFF. The CDR3 coding sequence is TGTGCCAGCAGCCCACCCCAGTCAGGGGCCACTGAAGCTTTCTTT.

This clonotype was seen a handful of times. The rearrangement uses TRBV27 and TRBJ1-5; 7 nucleotides align to TRBD1. This CDR3 contains 16 residues. CDR1 MNHEY and CDR2 SMNVEV come from the germline V gene (reference sequence). The V gene end was trimmed by 5 bases and the J gene end by 1 base; junction bases not matched to a gene: 8. CDR3 sequence: CASSPQGEGSNQPQHF. The DNA for the CDR3 is TGTGCCAGCAGTCCCCAGGGGGAAGGGAGCAATCAGCCCCAGCATTTT.

This clonotype showed up just a few times. The J gene is TRBJ2-6, the V gene TRBV10-3; D not certain. CDR3 length equals 17 residues. With 0 bases removed from V and 1 base from J, the gap between germline ends came to 10 bases. Per germline, CDR1 ENHRY and CDR2 SYGVKD. The CDR3 DNA is TGTGCCATCAGTGAGTCGTTGGCGACATCTGGGGCCAACGTCCTGACTTTC. This translates into CAISESLATSGANVLTF.

This sequence joins TRBV5-1 and TRBJ2-1; D not certain. The CDR3 covers 14 residues. Germline CDR1 is SGHRS and CDR2 is YFSETQ. V lost 1 base and J 11 bases, leaving 16 bases between the germline ends. The CDR3 region is CASSLNESPSKQFF. The CDR3 bases are TGCGCCAGCAGCTTGAACGAGAGCCCAAGTAAGCAGTTCTTC.